This record concerns one TCR beta chain sequence. This CDR3 region has 16 residues. The trim removed 5 bases at V and 3 bases at J, leaving 5 bases unmatched. Germline V gene sequence: CDR1 SGHRS, CDR2 YFSETQ. The data originate from a study of technical replicates of blood from a handful of donors. TCRdb keeps only in-frame clones here, not all; method: immunoSEQ multiplex PCR. The table has 64,000 or so clones, nearly 98% seen once. J is TRBJ2-3 and V is TRBV5-1; TRBD2 agrees at 14 bases. This clonotype was sampled from a human donor in good health. Source material: T cells isolated from PBMCs. The CDR3 nucleotides read TGCGCCAGCAGGGCCAGACTAGCGGGAGGGACAGATACGCAGTATTTT. It encodes CASRARLAGGTDTQYF.